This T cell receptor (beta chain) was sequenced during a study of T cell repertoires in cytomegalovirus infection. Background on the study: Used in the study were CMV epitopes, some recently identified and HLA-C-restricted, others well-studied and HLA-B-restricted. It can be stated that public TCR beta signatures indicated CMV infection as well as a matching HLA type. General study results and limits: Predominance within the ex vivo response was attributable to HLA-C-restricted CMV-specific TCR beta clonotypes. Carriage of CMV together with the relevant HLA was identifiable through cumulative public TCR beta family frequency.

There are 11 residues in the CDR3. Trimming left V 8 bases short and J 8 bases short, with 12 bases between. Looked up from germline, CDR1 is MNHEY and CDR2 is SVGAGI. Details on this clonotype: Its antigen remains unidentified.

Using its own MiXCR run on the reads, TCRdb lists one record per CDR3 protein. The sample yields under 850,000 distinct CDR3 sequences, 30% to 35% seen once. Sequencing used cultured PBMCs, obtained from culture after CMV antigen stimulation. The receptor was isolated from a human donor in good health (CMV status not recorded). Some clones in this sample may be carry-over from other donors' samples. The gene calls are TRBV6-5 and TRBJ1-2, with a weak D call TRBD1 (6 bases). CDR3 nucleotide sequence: TGTGCCAGCGGGGCAGGGGTAGGCTACACCTTC. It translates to CASGAGVGYTF.